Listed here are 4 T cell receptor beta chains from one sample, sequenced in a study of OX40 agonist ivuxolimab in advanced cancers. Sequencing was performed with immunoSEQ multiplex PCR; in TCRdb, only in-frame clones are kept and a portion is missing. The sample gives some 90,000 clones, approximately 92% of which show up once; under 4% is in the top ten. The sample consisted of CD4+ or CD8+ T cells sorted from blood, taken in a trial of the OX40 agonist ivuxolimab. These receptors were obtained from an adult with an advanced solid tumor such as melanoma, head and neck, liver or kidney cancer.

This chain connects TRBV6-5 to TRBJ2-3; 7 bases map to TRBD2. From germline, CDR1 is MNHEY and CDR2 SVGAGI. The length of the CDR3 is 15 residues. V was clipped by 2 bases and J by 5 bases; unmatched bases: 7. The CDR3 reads CASSYRGVWRDTQYF. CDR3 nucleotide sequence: TGTGCCAGCAGTTACCGGGGGGTTTGGAGAGATACGCAGTATTTT.

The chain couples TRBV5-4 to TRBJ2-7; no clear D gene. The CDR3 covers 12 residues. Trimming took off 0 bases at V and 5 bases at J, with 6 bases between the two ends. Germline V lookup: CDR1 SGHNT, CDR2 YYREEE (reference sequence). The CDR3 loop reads CASSLGRNEQYF. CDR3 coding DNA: TGTGCCAGCAGCTTGGGACGAAACGAGCAGTACTTC.

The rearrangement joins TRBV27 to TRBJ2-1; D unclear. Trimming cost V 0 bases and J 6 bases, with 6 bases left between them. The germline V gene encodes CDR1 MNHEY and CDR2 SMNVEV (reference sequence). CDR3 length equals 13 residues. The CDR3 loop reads CASSLSIGNEQFF. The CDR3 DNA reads TGTGCCAGCAGTTTATCTATTGGCAATGAGCAGTTCTTC.

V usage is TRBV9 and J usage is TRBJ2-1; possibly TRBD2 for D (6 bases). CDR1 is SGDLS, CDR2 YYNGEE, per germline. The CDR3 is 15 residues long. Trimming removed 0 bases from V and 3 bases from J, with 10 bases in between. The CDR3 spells CASSVVGEVYNEQFF. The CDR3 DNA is TGTGCCAGCAGCGTAGTAGGGGAGGTCTACAATGAGCAGTTCTTC.